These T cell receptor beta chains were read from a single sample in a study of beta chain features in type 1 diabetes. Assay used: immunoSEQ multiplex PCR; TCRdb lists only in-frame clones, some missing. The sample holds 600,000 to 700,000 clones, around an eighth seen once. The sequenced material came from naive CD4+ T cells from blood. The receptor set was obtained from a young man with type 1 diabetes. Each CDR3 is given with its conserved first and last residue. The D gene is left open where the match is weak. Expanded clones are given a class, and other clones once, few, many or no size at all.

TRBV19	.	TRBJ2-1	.	TGTGCCAGTACCCGACCCGGGCCCGGGTACAATGAGCAGTTCTTC	CASTRPGPGYNEQFF
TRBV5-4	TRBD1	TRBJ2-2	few	TGTGCCAGCAGCTTGATCGACAGGGGGAACACCGGGGAGCTGTTTTTT	CASSLIDRGNTGELFF
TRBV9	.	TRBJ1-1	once	TGTGCCAGCAGCGACCCGTTGGGGGGGGGCGAAGCTTTCTTT	CASSDPLGGGEAFF
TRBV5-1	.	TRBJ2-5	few	TGCGCCAGCAGCTTGGGGGCCGGGGGCCAGTACCAAGAGACCCAGTACTTC	CASSLGAGGQYQETQYF
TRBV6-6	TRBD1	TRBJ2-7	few	TGTGCCAGCAGTCGGACAGGGATCCACGAGCAGTACTTC	CASSRTGIHEQYF
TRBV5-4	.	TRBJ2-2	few	TGTGCCAGCAGCTCCCCCGGCCCGAGCGTCCACCCCGGGGAGCTGTTTTTT	CASSSPGPSVHPGELFF
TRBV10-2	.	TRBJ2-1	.	TGCGCCAGCAGGCAATACGACAGATATGAGCAGTTCTTC	CASRQYDRYEQFF
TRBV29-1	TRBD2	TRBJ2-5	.	TGCAGCGGCCGAGGCGTCCTAGCGGGAGACCAAGAGACCCAGTACTTC	CSGRGVLAGDQETQYF
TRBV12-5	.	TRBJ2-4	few	TGTGCTAGTGGTTTGAGAGCCAAAAACATTCAGTACTTC	CASGLRAKNIQYF
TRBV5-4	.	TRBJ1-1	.	TGTGCCAGCAGCTCCGGCGCAGGCATGAACACTGAAGCTTTCTTT	CASSSGAGMNTEAFF
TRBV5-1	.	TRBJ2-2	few	TGCGCCAGCAGCTTGGCCCGCACCGGGGAGCTGTTTTTT	CASSLARTGELFF
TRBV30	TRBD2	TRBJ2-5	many	TGTGCCTGGACGTCTAGCGGGGGAACCCAGTACTTC	CAWTSSGGTQYF
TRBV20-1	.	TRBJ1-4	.	TGCAGTGCCCCGGGCCCCCTTCAACTGTTTTTT	CSAPGPLQLFF
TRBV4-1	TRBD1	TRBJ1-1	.	TGCGCCAGCAGCCGAGACCGACAGGGGCCCCGAGCTTTTACTGAAGCTTTCTTT	CASSRDRQGPRAFTEAFF
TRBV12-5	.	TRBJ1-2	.	TGTGCTAGTGGTCGGGGGGACTTCTATGGCTACACCTTC	CASGRGDFYGYTF
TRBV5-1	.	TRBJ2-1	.	TGCGCCAGCAGCATCGCCGGGGCCGGTGGAAATGAGCAGTTCTTC	CASSIAGAGGNEQFF
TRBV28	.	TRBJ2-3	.	TGTGCCAGCAGTACCCTTGGGCTAGGGGCAGATACGCAGTATTTT	CASSTLGLGADTQYF
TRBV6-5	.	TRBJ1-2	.	TGTGCCAGCAGTCGGCCCGAACCGAACTATGGCTACACCTTC	CASSRPEPNYGYTF
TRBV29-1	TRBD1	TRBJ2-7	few	TGCAGCTTTGAGGGACAGGGGAATGAGCAGTACTTC	CSFEGQGNEQYF
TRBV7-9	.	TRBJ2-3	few	TGTGCCAGCAGCCAGACCGCAGATACGCAGTATTTT	CASSQTADTQYF
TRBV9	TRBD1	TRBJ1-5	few	TGTGCCAGCAGCGTAGAGGGGGCCCAGCCCCAGCATTTT	CASSVEGAQPQHF
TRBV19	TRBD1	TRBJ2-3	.	TGTGCCAGTAGTCCGCGACAGGGCCCAAGTGCAGATACGCAGTATTTT	CASSPRQGPSADTQYF
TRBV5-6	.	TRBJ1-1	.	TGTGCCAGCAGACTCGGACAGCTGAACACTGAAGCTTTCTTT	CASRLGQLNTEAFF
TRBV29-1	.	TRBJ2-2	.	TGCAGCGTTGACAGGGAGAACACCGGGGAGCTGTTTTTT	CSVDRENTGELFF
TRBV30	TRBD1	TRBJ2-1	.	TGTGCCTGGAACAGGGGGTTAAGCAATGAGCAGTTCTTC	CAWNRGLSNEQFF
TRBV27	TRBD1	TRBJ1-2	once	TGTGCCAGCAGTTTGACACAGGGGGCGGGTGGCTACACCTTC	CASSLTQGAGGYTF
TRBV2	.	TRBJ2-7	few	TGTGCCAGCAGTGTACAGGGTAACGAGCAGTACTTC	CASSVQGNEQYF
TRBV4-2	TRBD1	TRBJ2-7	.	TGTGCCAGCAGCCAAGAGGACAGGTACGAGCAGTACTTC	CASSQEDRYEQYF
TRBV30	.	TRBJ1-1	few	TGTGCCTGGAGTGTACTTCTGGGGCCCCGAGACACTGAAGCTTTCTTT	CAWSVLLGPRDTEAFF
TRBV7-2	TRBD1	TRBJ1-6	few	TGTGCCAGCAGCTTAGCGGGACAGGGGAATAATTCACCCCTCCACTTT	CASSLAGQGNNSPLHF
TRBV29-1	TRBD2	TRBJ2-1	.	TGCAGCGTCGCTCCGGGACTACACTACAATGAGCAGTTCTTC	CSVAPGLHYNEQFF
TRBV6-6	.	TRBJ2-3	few	TGTGCCAGCAGTTCTCAGGCAGATACGCAGTATTTT	CASSSQADTQYF
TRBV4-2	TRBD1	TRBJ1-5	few	TGTGCCAGCAGGGATTCCGGGACAGCATTAAATCAGCCCCAGCATTTT	CASRDSGTALNQPQHF
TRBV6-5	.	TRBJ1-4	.	TGTGCCAGCAGCAGGAGAATGGGTAATAAAAAACTGTTTTTT	CASSRRMGNKKLFF
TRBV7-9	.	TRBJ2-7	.	TGTGCCAGCAGCTTAGCCGGGACCTCCTACGAGCAGTACTTC	CASSLAGTSYEQYF
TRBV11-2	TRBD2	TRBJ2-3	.	TGTGCCAGCAGCGTGAATAGCGGGGGAAGCACAGATACGCAGTATTTT	CASSVNSGGSTDTQYF
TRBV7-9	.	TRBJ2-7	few	TGTGCCAGCAACCGGGACACAGCTAGCTACGAGCAGTACTTC	CASNRDTASYEQYF
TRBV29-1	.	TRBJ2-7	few	TGCAGCGTTGAGCGATCATACGAGCAGTACTTC	CSVERSYEQYF
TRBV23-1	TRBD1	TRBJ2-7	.	TGCGCCAGCAGTCCACCCTGCGACCGGACAGGGGAGTCCTACGAGCAGTACTTC	CASSPPCDRTGESYEQYF
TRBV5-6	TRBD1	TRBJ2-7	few	TGTGCCAGCAGCTTGGTAGGTGACAGGGAGTTATCCTACGAGCAGTACTTC	CASSLVGDRELSYEQYF
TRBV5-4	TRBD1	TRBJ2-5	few	TGTGCCAGCAGCAACAGGGGTTGGGAGACCCAGTACTTC	CASSNRGWETQYF
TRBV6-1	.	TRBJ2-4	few	TGTGCCAGCAGTGAGGCCGGCAGGGGAAACATTCAGTACTTC	CASSEAGRGNIQYF
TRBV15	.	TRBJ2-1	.	TGTGCCACCAGCAGATTTGGGGCGGGGAACCACAATGAGCAGTTCTTC	CATSRFGAGNHNEQFF
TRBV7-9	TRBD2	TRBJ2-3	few	TGTGCCAGCAGCTTTCTTAGCGGGTGGGCAGATACGCAGTATTTT	CASSFLSGWADTQYF
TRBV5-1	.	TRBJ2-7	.	TGCGCCAGCAGCTTGGCCACAGTATCCTACGAGCAGTACTTC	CASSLATVSYEQYF
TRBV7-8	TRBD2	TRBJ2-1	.	TGTGCCAGCAGCTTAGGACTAGCGGGGGGTGACAATGAGCAGTTCTTC	CASSLGLAGGDNEQFF